This T cell receptor beta chain comes out of a study of neurological immune-mediated disorders. Each TCR transcript was tagged with a 10-nucleotide random UMI during 5'RACE. Using its own MiXCR run on the 5' RACE reads, TCRdb lists one record per CDR3 protein. The sample lists about 70,000 distinct CDR3 sequences, 4.8% occurring once. The germline V gene encodes CDR1 LGHNA and CDR2 YNFKEQ. There are 13 residues in the CDR3. V lost 0 bases and J 4 bases, leaving 5 bases between the germline ends. This clonotype was detected ten times or more. The chain uses TRBV4-2 and TRBJ2-3; D remains unclear. The sequenced sample consisted of PBMCs. The sequence was obtained from a woman in her 70s with multiple sclerosis. The CDR3 loop is CASSQELSDTQYF. The CDR3 nucleotides read TGTGCCAGCAGCCAAGAACTCTCAGATACGCAGTATTTT.